The 14 T cell receptor beta chains listed next were all sequenced from one sample in a study of patients and donors after allogeneic stem cell transplantation. TCRdb ran MiXCR on the RT-PCR reads and lists one entry per CDR3 protein. This sample has roughly 940,000 distinct CDR3 sequences; roughly 18% occur once, and the top ten carry roughly 6%. Sequenced material: blood, either unsorted or a sorted T cell fraction (not recorded which). The receptors shown here come from a human donor who was either an allogeneic HSCT recipient or a stem cell or donor lymphocyte infusion donor (not recorded which). It is not recorded whose cells these are; they may come from a transplant donor.

The genes are TRBV19 and TRBJ1-4; unclear D gene. Deletions cut 8 bases from V and 8 bases from J, with 12 bases between. The CDR3 consists of 12 residues. Germline V gene sequence: CDR1 LNHDA, CDR2 SQIVND (reference sequence). The CDR3 reads CASGDWREKLFF. DNA of the CDR3: TGTGCCAGTGGGGATTGGCGAGAAAAACTGTTTTTT.

This clonotype was seen only a few times. The chain combines TRBV20-1 with TRBJ2-2; 9 nucleotides agree with TRBD1. The CDR3 length is 16 residues. V was clipped by 0 bases and J by 5 bases; unmatched bases: 7. The germline V gene encodes CDR1 DFQATT and CDR2 SNEGSKA (reference sequence). CDR3 sequence: CSARDRRQGETGELFF. CDR3 DNA sequence: TGCAGTGCTAGAGATCGTCGACAGGGGGAGACCGGGGAGCTGTTTTTT.

Ten or more counts support this clonotype. The chain links TRBV12-3 or TRBV12-4 to TRBJ2-7; 10 bases are shared with TRBD1. CDR3 size: 15 residues. Trimming cost V 5 bases and J 3 bases; bases outside gene matches: 7. CDR3 in DNA: TGTGCCAGCAGTCTTCCGGGACAGGGGCTCTACGAGCAGTACTTC. Amino acids: CASSLPGQGLYEQYF.

This clonotype was detected only a few times. The chain couples TRBV20-1 to TRBJ2-1; D is possibly TRBD1 (7 bases). Germline-derived CDR1 and CDR2 are DFQATT and SNEGSKA (reference sequence). V lost 5 bases and J 2 bases, leaving 13 bases between the germline ends. The CDR3 is 14 amino acids. CDR3 loop: CSARRGDPYNEQFF. In DNA form, the CDR3 reads TGCAGTGCTCGCAGGGGGGACCCCTACAATGAGCAGTTCTTC.

The chain has TRBV4-1 and TRBJ1-1, with no clear D. Germline loops: CDR1 MGHRA, CDR2 YSYEKL. Trimming took off 0 bases at V and 4 bases at J, with 18 bases between the two ends. CDR3 length: 17 residues. CDR3 nucleotides: TGCGCCAGCAGCCAAGAGAGTGTCCCAAATTGGGGCACTGAAGCTTTCTTT. As protein: CASSQESVPNWGTEAFF.

The chain carries TRBV24-1 and TRBJ1-5; D is unresolved. V shed 4 bases and J shed 7 bases, with 19 bases lying between them. The CDR3 spans 16 residues. In germline, CDR1 is KGHDR, CDR2 SFDVKD. CDR3 region: CATSDDRASDWQPQHF. The CDR3 DNA follows: TGTGCCACCAGTGACGACCGAGCTTCGGATTGGCAGCCCCAGCATTTT.

In this sample, this clonotype turned up a few times. The chain employs TRBV4-3 and TRBJ1-3; 9 nucleotides align to TRBD1. Trimming removed 0 bases from V and 0 bases from J; junction bases left unmatched: 3. CDR3 size: 17 residues. Germline lookup yields CDR1 LGHNA and CDR2 YSLEER. The CDR3 region is CASSQEGQGYSGNTIYF. CDR3 nucleotides: TGCGCCAGCAGCCAAGAGGGACAGGGCTACTCTGGAAACACCATATATTTT.

This clonotype was detected a few times. The chain is built from TRBV12-3 or TRBV12-4 and TRBJ1-1; no definite D call. V lost 4 bases and J lost 1, with 13 bases in between. The CDR3 loop spans 15 amino acids. The CDR3 is CASSSGPVSNTEAFF. The CDR3, as DNA: TGTGCCAGCAGTTCCGGGCCTGTATCGAACACTGAAGCTTTCTTT.

The CDR3 protein is CAIHRTSGEKETQYF. The DNA for the CDR3 is TGTGCCATACACCGGACTAGCGGGGAAAAAGAGACCCAGTACTTC. The V gene is TRBV2, the J gene TRBJ2-5, with TRBD2 matching over 12 bases. Germline V CDR1 and CDR2: SNHLY, FYNNEI. V lost 10 bases and J lost 3; bases outside the gene matches: 9. This CDR3 region has 15 residues.

The V gene is TRBV7-8, the J gene TRBJ2-1, with 8 bases fitting TRBD1. Germline-derived CDR1 and CDR2 are SGHVS and FQNEAQ. Trimming took 1 base from V and 3 from J; bases not matched to a gene: 8. This CDR3 region has 17 residues. The CDR3 bases are TGTGCCAGCAGCTTAGGGCAGGGACAGGTTCTCTACAATGAGCAGTTCTTC. This encodes CASSLGQGQVLYNEQFF. The full variable domain, rest sourced from reference TRBV7-8 and TRBJ2-1, is GAGVSQSPRYKVAKRGQDVALRCDPISGHVSLFWYQQALGQGPEFLTYFQNEAQLDKSGLPSDRFFAERPEGSVSTLKIQRTQQEDSAVYLCASSLGQGQVLYNEQFFGPGTRLTVL.

This clonotype was seen more than once but under ten times. This sequence joins TRBV6-2 or TRBV6-3 and TRBJ2-1, with 8 bases fitting TRBD2. Germline V gene lookup returns CDR1 MNHEY and CDR2 SVGEGT. J was trimmed by 6 bases and V by 5 bases; bases with no gene match: 12. The CDR3 spans 16 residues. CDR3 amino acids: CASSPHLRRGVNEQFF. CDR3 coding DNA: TGTGCCAGCAGTCCCCACCTTCGGCGGGGGGTCAATGAGCAGTTCTTC.

The rearrangement links TRBV24-1 to TRBJ2-3; D perhaps matches TRBD2 (6 bases). The germline V gene has CDR1 KGHDR and CDR2 SFDVKD. This CDR3 region has 16 residues. Between the trimmed V and J ends, which lost 3 bases and 3 bases, there was a span of 15 bases. Written as DNA, the CDR3 is TGTGCCACCAGTGATCCGGGACCTGGGGGGACAGATACGCAGTATTTT. Encoded protein: CATSDPGPGGTDTQYF.

The V call is TRBV5-1, the J call TRBJ1-1; 8 bases match TRBD1. Germline V CDR1 and CDR2: SGHRS, YFSETQ. The CDR3 is 12 amino acids. J was trimmed by 13 bases and V by 4 bases; bases with no gene match: 9. CDR3 in DNA: TGCGCCAGCAGCCCGGAAACAGGGGGGGTTTTCTTT. It encodes CASSPETGGVFF.

V usage is TRBV28 and J usage is TRBJ2-3, with 7 bases matching TRBD1. Looked up from germline, CDR1 is MDHEN and CDR2 is SYDVKM. This CDR3 is built from 19 residues. V trimming: 5 bases; J trimming: 0 bases; junction bases outside the gene matches: 17. This CDR3 is CASSRGPGTEIASTDTQYF. The CDR3 DNA reads TGTGCCAGCAGTCGAGGTCCCGGGACAGAAATAGCTAGCACAGATACGCAGTATTTT.